This T cell receptor (beta chain) was sequenced for a study of CD4+ T cells in melanoma. Only in-frame clones appear in the TCRdb table, and some are missing; sequencing was by immunoSEQ multiplex PCR. The sample lists 110,000 to 150,000 clones, around 90% seen once, with less than 2% in the top ten. This CDR3 spans 14 amino acids. Between the trimmed V and J ends, which lost 5 bases and 3 bases, there was a span of 13 bases. Germline-derived CDR1 and CDR2 are MNHNS and SASEGT. The sequence derives from a human donor with melanoma. This rearrangement joins TRBV6-1 to TRBJ1-1, with a weak D call TRBD1 (5 bases). CDR3 sequence reads: CASSSPGGHTEAFF. DNA of the CDR3: TGTGCCAGCAGTTCCCCGGGGGGACACACTGAAGCTTTCTTT.